This is a list of T cell receptor beta chains from one sample in a study of T cell responses to AZD1222 COVID-19 vaccine. Profiled with immunoSEQ multiplex PCR; TCRdb holds only in-frame clones, not every one. The sample records 120,000 to 150,000 clones, about 90% being singletons. The sequencing used peripheral blood, collected 28 days after the second AZD1222 dose. These receptors all stem from an adult who received the AZD1222 COVID-19 vaccine. CDR3s include the opening cysteine and the closing phenylalanine or tryptophan. D genes are given only for firm matches. Where a row states a size, it is once, few, many or the class of an expanded clone; other rows omit it.

v_gene	abundance	j_gene	d_gene	CDR3aa	CDR3nt
TRBV18	.	TRBJ1-5	.	CASSQPRGDTLRGNQPQHF	TGTGCCAGCTCACAACCTCGGGGGGACACTCTCCGGGGAAATCAGCCCCAGCATTTT
TRBV11-2	.	TRBJ2-1	.	CASSSQETSYNEQFF	TGTGCCAGCAGCTCGCAGGAGACCTCCTACAATGAGCAGTTCTTC
TRBV5-8	.	TRBJ1-5	.	CASSLRGRNQPQHF	TGTGCCAGCAGCTTGAGAGGGCGCAATCAGCCCCAGCATTTT
TRBV7-2	.	TRBJ2-1	.	CAPGGGPYNEQFF	TGTGCCCCCGGTGGGGGGCCGTACAATGAGCAGTTCTTC
TRBV19	.	TRBJ2-2	.	CASSGTGGTGELFF	TGTGCCAGTAGCGGGACTGGGGGAACCGGGGAGCTGTTTTTT
TRBV27	.	TRBJ2-2	TRBD2	CASSSIGLAGLNTGELFF	TGTGCCAGCAGTTCCATTGGTCTAGCGGGGCTGAACACCGGGGAGCTGTTTTTT
TRBV6-1	.	TRBJ2-1	.	CASSDRTRSYNEQFF	TGTGCCAGCAGTGATAGGACAAGATCCTACAATGAGCAGTTCTTC
TRBV7-3	.	TRBJ2-2	TRBD2	CASSLTTSGVNTGELFF	TGTGCCAGCAGCTTAACCACTAGCGGGGTAAACACCGGGGAGCTGTTTTTT
TRBV30	.	TRBJ2-3	.	CACVPVTDTQYF	TGTGCCTGTGTCCCCGTCACAGATACGCAGTATTTT
TRBV3-1/TRBV3-2	.	TRBJ2-7	TRBD2	CASSQGLADAYEQYF	TGTGCCAGCAGCCAAGGACTAGCGGATGCCTACGAGCAGTACTTC
TRBV18	.	TRBJ2-4	.	CASSPLAGVAKNIQYF	TGTGCCAGCTCACCTTTGGCTGGGGTAGCCAAGAACATTCAGTACTTC
TRBV5-8	.	TRBJ1-5	.	CASNPRGIGNQPQHF	TGTGCCAGCAACCCCAGGGGAATCGGCAATCAGCCCCAGCATTTT
TRBV9	once	TRBJ2-2	.	CASSAMRAGELFF	TGTGCCAGCAGCGCCATGAGAGCCGGGGAGCTGTTTTTT
TRBV21-1	.	TRBJ2-7	.	CASSKALGQGPNDEQYF	TGTGCCAGCAGCAAAGCGCTAGGCCAGGGTCCCAATGACGAGCAGTACTTC
TRBV3-1/TRBV3-2	.	TRBJ1-2	TRBD1	CASSLKQGNGYTF	TGTGCCAGCAGCCTCAAACAGGGGAATGGCTACACCTTC
TRBV5-1	once	TRBJ2-7	.	CASSLPSYEQYF	TGCGCCAGCAGCTTGCCCTCCTACGAGCAGTACTTC
TRBV10-3	.	TRBJ1-2	.	CAISELTPEKINYGYTF	TGTGCCATCAGTGAGTTGACCCCCGAGAAGATTAACTATGGCTACACCTTC
TRBV4-1	.	TRBJ1-2	.	CASSQVAGIFYGYTF	TGCGCCAGCAGCCAAGTGGCAGGGATATTCTATGGCTACACCTTC
TRBV7-6	few	TRBJ1-5	TRBD1	CASSNGGRGHDQPQHF	TGTGCCAGCAGTAATGGGGGCAGGGGGCATGATCAGCCCCAGCATTTT
TRBV11-1	.	TRBJ1-2	.	CASSSGGQPNYGYTF	TGTGCCAGCAGCTCCGGTGGACAACCGAACTATGGCTACACCTTC
TRBV29-1	.	TRBJ1-6	.	CSVDGWGFSTEPENSPLHF	TGCAGCGTCGATGGGTGGGGGTTCTCGACCGAACCGGAGAATTCACCCCTCCACTTT
TRBV11-2	.	TRBJ2-7	.	CASHSSLYEQYF	TGTGCCAGCCACAGTTCTTTATACGAGCAGTACTTC
TRBV4-1	once	TRBJ1-4	TRBD1	CASSRTGNEKLFF	TGCGCCAGCAGCCGGACAGGGAATGAAAAACTGTTTTTT
TRBV9	.	TRBJ2-7	.	CASSVSGTALEQYF	TGTGCCAGCAGCGTGTCCGGGACCGCTTTAGAGCAGTACTTC
TRBV5-1	.	TRBJ2-4	TRBD2	CASSETSFSGNIQYF	TGCGCCAGCAGCGAGACTAGCTTCAGTGGAAACATTCAGTACTTC
TRBV6-5	.	TRBJ2-3	TRBD1	CASSRGAGGAVTQYF	TGTGCCAGCAGTCGAGGCGCAGGGGGCGCCGTTACGCAGTATTTT
TRBV6-5	.	TRBJ2-2	.	CASGSGANTGELFF	TGTGCCAGCGGGAGCGGAGCTAACACCGGGGAGCTGTTTTTT
TRBV19	once	TRBJ1-1	.	CASSIHSDWGTEAFF	TGTGCCAGTAGTATCCACTCGGACTGGGGCACTGAAGCTTTCTTT
TRBV7-9	.	TRBJ2-7	.	CASSSGGRGRKIISYEQYF	TGTGCCAGCAGTTCCGGTGGAAGGGGTCGAAAAATCATCTCCTACGAGCAGTACTTC
TRBV5-6	.	TRBJ1-3	.	CASSLANLGDTGNTIYF	TGTGCCAGCAGCTTGGCCAATCTGGGGGACACTGGAAACACCATATATTTT
TRBV7-6	.	TRBJ2-3	.	CASRLGLVGADTQYF	TGTGCCAGCAGACTAGGGTTGGTGGGCGCAGATACGCAGTATTTT
TRBV4-1	.	TRBJ1-6	.	CASSPAFEGNLSPLHF	TGCGCCAGCAGCCCCGCCTTTGAGGGGAATCTTTCACCCCTCCACTTT
TRBV29-1	.	TRBJ1-1	.	CSVDPESGGNTEAFF	TGCAGCGTTGACCCAGAGTCGGGGGGGAACACTGAAGCTTTCTTT
TRBV11-3	.	TRBJ2-3	TRBD2	CASSLESAGGLTDTQYF	TGTGCCAGCAGCTTAGAATCTGCGGGAGGGCTCACAGATACGCAGTATTTT
TRBV10-3	.	TRBJ2-7	.	CAISAFTGTDEQYF	TGTGCCATCAGTGCCTTTACAGGGACCGACGAGCAGTACTTC
TRBV6-1	.	TRBJ1-4	.	CASSDFGAAKSREKLFF	TGTGCCAGCAGTGATTTCGGGGCGGCGAAATCCCGGGAAAAACTGTTTTTT
TRBV6-6	.	TRBJ2-7	.	CASSYRSSEQYF	TGTGCCAGCAGTTACCGTTCCAGCGAGCAGTACTTC
TRBV5-1	.	TRBJ1-4	.	CASSFNSATNEKLFF	TGCGCCAGCAGCTTTAACAGTGCAACTAATGAAAAACTGTTTTTT
TRBV18	.	TRBJ1-1	.	CASSSVVANTEAFF	TGTGCCAGCTCATCAGTCGTCGCGAACACTGAAGCTTTCTTT
TRBV19	.	TRBJ1-5	TRBD1	CASSGTVNQPQHF	TGTGCCAGTAGTGGGACAGTCAATCAGCCCCAGCATTTT
TRBV7-2	.	TRBJ2-7	TRBD2	CASSSGGEPYEQYF	TGTGCCAGCAGCTCGGGGGGGGAACCTTACGAGCAGTACTTC
TRBV18	.	TRBJ2-3	TRBD2	CASSPRRRGVTDTQYF	TGTGCCAGCTCACCACGGAGGCGGGGGGTCACAGATACGCAGTATTTT
TRBV18	.	TRBJ2-1	TRBD1	CASSADRGYNEQFF	TGTGCCAGCTCAGCGGACAGGGGTTACAATGAGCAGTTCTTC
TRBV11-3	.	TRBJ2-7	TRBD1	CASSPLRDRGTYEQYF	TGTGCCAGCAGCCCGCTACGGGACAGGGGAACCTACGAGCAGTACTTC
TRBV7-3	.	TRBJ2-1	TRBD2	CASSQPGLADYNEQFF	TGTGCCAGCAGCCAACCCGGACTAGCGGACTACAATGAGCAGTTCTTC
TRBV9	.	TRBJ2-5	.	CASSVGDRETQYF	TGTGCCAGCAGCGTGGGGGACCGAGAGACCCAGTACTTC
TRBV6-5	.	TRBJ2-2	.	CASSYSRQNTGELFF	TGTGCCAGCAGTTACTCGAGACAGAACACCGGGGAGCTGTTTTTT
TRBV5-1	.	TRBJ2-2	.	CASSLATSTGELFF	TGCGCCAGCAGCTTGGCTACGAGCACCGGGGAGCTGTTTTTT